This T cell receptor (beta chain) was found in a study of shared clonotypes between healthy human individuals. Sequencing used immunoSEQ multiplex PCR; TCRdb keeps in-frame clones, though not all of them. This table has around 580,000 clones, 95% to 98% appearing once. This clone was observed once. Selected positively for CCR7 and CD45RO-negative, naive CD8 cells excluded terminally differentiated effector memory CD45RA+ cells. Source material: naive CD8+ T cells sorted from blood. This TCR was sampled from a man between 25 and 39 years old in good health.

CDR3 loop: CASSGRLAGGYNEQFF. The CDR3 DNA reads as TGTGCCAGCAGCGGTCGACTAGCGGGAGGTTACAATGAGCAGTTCTTC. The V and J genes are TRBV9 and TRBJ2-1; 13 bases map to TRBD2. Per germline, CDR1 SGDLS and CDR2 YYNGEE. This CDR3 has 16 amino acids. V lost 3 bases and J lost 4; bases outside the gene matches: 4. The whole variable domain, filled in from reference TRBV9 and TRBJ2-1, reads DSGVTQTPKHLITATGQRVTLRCSPRSGDLSVYWYQQSLDQGLQFLIQYYNGEERAKGNILERFSAQQFPDLHSELNLSSLELGDSALYFCASSGRLAGGYNEQFFGPGTRLTVL.